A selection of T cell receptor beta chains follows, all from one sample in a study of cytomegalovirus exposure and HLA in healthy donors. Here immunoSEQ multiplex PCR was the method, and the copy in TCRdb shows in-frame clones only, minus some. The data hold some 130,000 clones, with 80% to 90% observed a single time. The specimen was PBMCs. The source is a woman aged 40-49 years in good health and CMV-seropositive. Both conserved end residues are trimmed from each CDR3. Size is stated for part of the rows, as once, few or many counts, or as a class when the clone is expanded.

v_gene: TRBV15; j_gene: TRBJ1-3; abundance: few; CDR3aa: ATSRDAGDINTIY
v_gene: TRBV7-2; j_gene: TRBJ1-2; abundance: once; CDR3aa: ASSWALTGESGYT
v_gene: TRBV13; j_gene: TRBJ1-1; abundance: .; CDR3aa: ASSMAGMNTEAF
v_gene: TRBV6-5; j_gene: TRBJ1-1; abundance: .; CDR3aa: ASSYRTAGRNTEAF
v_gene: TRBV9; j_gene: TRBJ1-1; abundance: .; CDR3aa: ASSVVQDTEAF
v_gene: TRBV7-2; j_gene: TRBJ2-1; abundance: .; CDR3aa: ASSFERDRVSEQF
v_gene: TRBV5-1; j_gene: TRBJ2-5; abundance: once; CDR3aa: ASTTREVGPQETQY
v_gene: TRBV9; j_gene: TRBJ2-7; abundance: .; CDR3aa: ASSGTGTNYEQY
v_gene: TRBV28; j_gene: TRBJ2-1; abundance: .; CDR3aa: ASSSSSGRATEQF
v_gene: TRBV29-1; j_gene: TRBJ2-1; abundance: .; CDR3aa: SVDALAGTNEQF
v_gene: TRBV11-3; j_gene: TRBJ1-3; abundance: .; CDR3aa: ASSSTGTGNTIY
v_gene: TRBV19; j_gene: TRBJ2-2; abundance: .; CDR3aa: ASSIVWLAGDTGELF
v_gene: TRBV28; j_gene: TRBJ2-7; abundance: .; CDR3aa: ASGLASYEQY
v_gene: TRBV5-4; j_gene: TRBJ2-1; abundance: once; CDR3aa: ASSQAYEQF
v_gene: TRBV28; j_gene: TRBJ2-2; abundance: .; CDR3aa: ASMGTIYTGELF
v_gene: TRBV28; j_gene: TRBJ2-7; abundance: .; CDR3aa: ASSLVASGSYEQY
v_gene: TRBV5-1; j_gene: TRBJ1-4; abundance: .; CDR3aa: ASRESLALATNEKLF
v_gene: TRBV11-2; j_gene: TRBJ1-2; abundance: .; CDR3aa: ASSSGTGDNYGYT
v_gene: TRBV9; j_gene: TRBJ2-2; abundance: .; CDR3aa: ASSVDPGGTGGELF
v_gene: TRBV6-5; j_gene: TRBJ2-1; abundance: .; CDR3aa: ASRTSLVGEQF
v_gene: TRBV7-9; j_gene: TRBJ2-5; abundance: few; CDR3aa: ASEVSGRETQY
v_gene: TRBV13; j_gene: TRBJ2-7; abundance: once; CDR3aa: ASSPSARGSRFWGEQY
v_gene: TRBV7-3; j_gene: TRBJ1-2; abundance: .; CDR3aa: ASSPTGMSDYGYT
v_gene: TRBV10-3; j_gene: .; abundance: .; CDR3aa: AINRGKGEDEQY
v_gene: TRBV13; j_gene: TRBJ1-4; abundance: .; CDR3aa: ASSKGEGATNEKLF
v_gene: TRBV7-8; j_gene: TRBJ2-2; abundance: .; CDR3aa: ASSTRPGGGRNGELF
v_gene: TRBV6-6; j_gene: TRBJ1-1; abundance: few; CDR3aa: ASTRELNTEAF
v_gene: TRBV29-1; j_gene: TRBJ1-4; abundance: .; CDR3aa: SVGGALNEKLF
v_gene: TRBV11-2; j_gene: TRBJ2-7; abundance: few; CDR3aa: ASSLLQGGSEQY
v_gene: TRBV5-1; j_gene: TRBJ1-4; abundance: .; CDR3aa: ASSLVGAGEKLF
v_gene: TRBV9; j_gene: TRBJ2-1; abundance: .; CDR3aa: ASSVAGPDYNEQF
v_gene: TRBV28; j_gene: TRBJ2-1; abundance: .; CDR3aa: ASSFPGLENNEQF
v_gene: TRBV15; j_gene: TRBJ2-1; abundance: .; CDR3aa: ATSRGGAGVGNEQF